The 13 T cell receptor beta chains listed next were all sequenced from one sample in a study of blood T cell repertoires in COVID-19. Some clones are missing from TCRdb's copy, which holds only in-frame ones; the method was immunoSEQ multiplex PCR. The table lists roughly 190,000 clones, 82% of them singletons. The sequencing sample was made of peripheral blood. All receptors derive from a woman aged 55-70 years with COVID-19, enrolled during active disease.

The rearrangement uses TRBV9 and TRBJ1-4, with 10 bases fitting TRBD1. V lost 0 bases and J lost 7; bases outside the gene matches: 6. The CDR3 has 16 residues. Germline V gene sequence: CDR1 SGDLS, CDR2 YYNGEE. This chain's CDR3 is CASSVDFGQGVEKLFF. DNA for the CDR3: TGTGCCAGCAGCGTAGATTTCGGACAGGGGGTTGAAAAACTGTTTTTT.

The J gene is TRBJ2-7, the V gene TRBV6-5; 8 nucleotides agree with TRBD1. This CDR3 has 15 residues. Germline lookup yields CDR1 MNHEY and CDR2 SVGAGI. The V segment lost 6 bases and the J segment 4 bases; nucleotides outside the gene matches: 11. CDR3 nucleotides: TGTGCCAGCAGGACTACCGGGACAGGTCCTTACGAGCAGTACTTC. Its translation is CASRTTGTGPYEQYF.

This rearrangement joins TRBV19 to TRBJ1-3; D gene unclear. Per germline, CDR1 LNHDA and CDR2 SQIVND (reference sequence). The CDR3 sequence is 12 residues long. The germline V and J ends were trimmed by 9 bases and 4 bases, with 10 bases remaining between them. This chain's CDR3 is CASETEGNTIYF. The CDR3 DNA sequence: TGTGCCAGCGAAACGGAGGGAAACACCATATATTTT.

In DNA form, the CDR3 reads TGTGCCAGCAGCTTGGCGGCAGGAGGGCTACTTGGAAACACCATATATTTT. It translates to CASSLAAGGLLGNTIYF. The chain is built from TRBV5-5 and TRBJ1-3; D not resolved. CDR1 is SGHKS, CDR2 YYEKEE, per germline (reference sequence). CDR3 length equals 17 residues. V was shortened by 0 bases and J by 3 bases, with 16 bases between the two germline ends.

The V and J genes are TRBV30 and TRBJ1-3; D unresolved. Germline V gene lookup returns CDR1 GTSNPN and CDR2 SVGIG (reference sequence). Between the trimmed V and J ends, which lost 2 bases and 0 bases, there was a span of 8 bases. CDR3 length: 14 residues. CDR3 sequence: CAWSSQASGNTIYF. The DNA of the CDR3 is TGTGCCTGGAGTTCGCAGGCCTCTGGAAACACCATATATTTT.

The V call is TRBV5-1, the J call TRBJ2-5; 8 bases align to TRBD2. The V and J ends lost 3 bases and 5 bases, in that order; junction bases with no gene match: 9. Germline V CDR1 and CDR2: SGHRS, YFSETQ. This CDR3 has 15 amino acids. The CDR3 sequence is CASSSSSGVTETQYF. CDR3 DNA: TGCGCCAGCAGCTCTAGTAGCGGGGTCACGGAGACCCAGTACTTC.

With respect to this clone: The same CDR3 also results from other DNA sequences found in this sample. The chain is built from TRBV5-5 and TRBJ1-2, with D maybe TRBD1 (6 bases). CDR1 and CDR2 (germline): SGHKS, YYEKEE (reference sequence). This CDR3 has 14 amino acids. V was trimmed by 2 bases and J by 2 bases, leaving 10 bases between them. Written as DNA, the CDR3 is TGTGCCAGCAGCTTAGGAAGGGGGAACTATGGCTACACCTTC. This encodes CASSLGRGNYGYTF.

The chain combines TRBV11-2 with TRBJ1-1; 7 positions agree with TRBD1. V gave up 6 bases and J gave up 8 bases; unmatched junction bases: 12. CDR1 is SGHAT, CDR2 FQNNGV, per germline. CDR3 size: 14 residues. CDR3 sequence reads: CASSPTGTPGEAFF. CDR3 nucleotide sequence: TGTGCCAGCAGTCCGACAGGGACCCCGGGCGAAGCTTTCTTT.

This clone was found many times. The rearrangement uses TRBV6-6 and TRBJ1-2; tentative D call: TRBD1 (6 bases). This CDR3 comprises 12 residues. V shed 5 bases and J shed 5 bases, with 9 bases lying between them. Germline V gene lookup returns CDR1 MNHNY and CDR2 SVGAGI (reference sequence). The CDR3 protein is CASSPGTYGYTF. DNA of the CDR3: TGTGCCAGCAGTCCCGGGACATATGGCTACACCTTC.

The chain is built from TRBV5-1 and TRBJ2-2, with 12 bases matching TRBD2. Germline trimming cut 4 bases from V and 7 bases from J; bases unmatched to any gene: 8. In germline, CDR1 is SGHRS, CDR2 YFSETQ. This CDR3 contains 16 residues. The CDR3 sequence is CASSPLAGGPGGELFF. CDR3 bases: TGCGCCAGCAGCCCACTAGCGGGGGGCCCAGGCGGGGAGCTGTTTTTT. Variable domain in full (rest from reference TRBV5-1 and TRBJ2-2): KAGVTQTPRYLIKTRGQQVTLSCSPISGHRSVSWYQQTPGQGLQFLFEYFSETQRNKGNFPGRFSGRQFSNSRSEMNVSTLELGDSALYLCASSPLAGGPGGELFFGEGSRLTVL.

The chain carries TRBV25-1 and TRBJ2-2; D remains unclear. The CDR3 has 11 residues. Deletions cut 3 bases from V and 7 bases from J, with 3 bases between. Germline V CDR1 and CDR2: MGHDK, SYGVNS. CDR3 nucleotide sequence: TGTGCCAGCAGTGAGAGCGGGGAGCTGTTTTTT. Translating gives CASSESGELFF.

This clone has a handful of counts. The rearrangement uses TRBV7-2 and TRBJ1-5, with D perhaps matching TRBD1 (6 bases). The CDR3 covers 13 residues. Trimming cost V 5 bases and J 4 bases, with 9 bases left between them. CDR1 is SGHTA, CDR2 FQGNSA, per germline. This CDR3 reads CASSTQGNQPQHF. Here the CDR3 DNA reads TGTGCCAGCAGCACGCAGGGGAATCAGCCCCAGCATTTT.

The chain is built from TRBV6-2 or TRBV6-3 and TRBJ2-6; D not certain. CDR1 and CDR2 (germline): MNHEY, SVGEGT. The CDR3 runs to 16 residues. V was pared by 0 bases and J by 2 bases, with 8 bases between. The CDR3 nucleotides read TGTGCCAGCAGTTACTCGAGGCAGACTGGGGCCAACGTCCTGACTTTC. This gives the protein CASSYSRQTGANVLTF.